The rows below give T cell receptor beta chains drawn from one sample of a study of Ad26.COV2.S vaccination and SARS-CoV-2 variants. Assay: immunoSEQ multiplex PCR; the TCRdb copy retains only in-frame clones and omits some. The table has about 350,000 clones, just over 90% seen once. The specimen was peripheral blood, collected after recovery from COVID-19. The receptors were gathered from a human donor who had recovered from COVID-19. CDR3s include the opening cysteine and the closing phenylalanine or tryptophan. Each record gives: D gene, clone size, J gene, V gene, CDR3 DNA, CDR3 protein. D genes are given only for firm matches. The listing skips clone size in some rows; elsewhere it reads once, few, many or a size class.

D gene: -; clone size: -; J gene: TRBJ1-1; V gene: TRBV6-6; CDR3 DNA: TGTGCCAGCAGTTACGAGGTGATTGAAGCTTTCTTT; CDR3 protein: CASSYEVIEAFF
D gene: -; clone size: -; J gene: TRBJ1-2; V gene: TRBV5-6; CDR3 DNA: TGTGCCAGCAGGTTCCCTGGCCCAGCTACTAACTATGGCTACACCTTC; CDR3 protein: CASRFPGPATNYGYTF
D gene: TRBD1; clone size: -; J gene: TRBJ2-1; V gene: TRBV12-5; CDR3 DNA: TGTGCTAGTGGTTTGCCGACAGGGGTCGAGCAGTTCTTC; CDR3 protein: CASGLPTGVEQFF
D gene: -; clone size: -; J gene: TRBJ2-3; V gene: TRBV7-8; CDR3 DNA: TGTGCCAGCAGCCCCGGCACAGATACGCAGTATTTT; CDR3 protein: CASSPGTDTQYF
D gene: TRBD1; clone size: -; J gene: TRBJ1-4; V gene: TRBV29-1; CDR3 DNA: TGCAGCGTCCTAGAATGGGACAGGGTCGCAACTAATGAAAAACTGTTTTTT; CDR3 protein: CSVLEWDRVATNEKLFF
D gene: TRBD2; clone size: -; J gene: TRBJ2-5; V gene: TRBV3-1/TRBV3-2; CDR3 DNA: TGTGCCAGCAGCCCCAAATCCGGGACCCTCGGGAGGGAGACCCAGTACTTC; CDR3 protein: CASSPKSGTLGRETQYF
D gene: -; clone size: -; J gene: TRBJ1-1; V gene: TRBV12-3/TRBV12-4; CDR3 DNA: TGTGCCAGCAGTTTACCGTCAGACGAAGCTTTCTTT; CDR3 protein: CASSLPSDEAFF
D gene: -; clone size: -; J gene: TRBJ2-5; V gene: TRBV25-1; CDR3 DNA: TGTGCCAGCAGTTATCCTGCTGAGGGCAGGGCCGTCCAAGAGACCCAGTACTTC; CDR3 protein: CASSYPAEGRAVQETQYF
D gene: -; clone size: -; J gene: TRBJ2-5; V gene: TRBV11-2; CDR3 DNA: TGTGCCAGCAGCCTAATGAGGGGGGCTCAAGAGACCCAGTACTTC; CDR3 protein: CASSLMRGAQETQYF
D gene: TRBD2; clone size: -; J gene: TRBJ2-3; V gene: TRBV6-1; CDR3 DNA: TGTGCCAGCAGTGAACCTAGCGGGGTAATAGATACGCAGTATTTT; CDR3 protein: CASSEPSGVIDTQYF
D gene: TRBD1; clone size: -; J gene: TRBJ2-1; V gene: TRBV6-5; CDR3 DNA: TGTGCCAGCAGTTACCCCGGGACAGGCCCTCACAATGAGCAGTTCTTC; CDR3 protein: CASSYPGTGPHNEQFF
D gene: -; clone size: -; J gene: TRBJ1-2; V gene: TRBV5-1; CDR3 DNA: TGCGCCAGCAGCTTGGGACAGGACTATGGCTACACCTTC; CDR3 protein: CASSLGQDYGYTF
D gene: TRBD1; clone size: -; J gene: TRBJ1-1; V gene: TRBV18; CDR3 DNA: TGTGCCAGCTCACAGCCTTCGACAGGGGTAAACACTGAAGCTTTCTTT; CDR3 protein: CASSQPSTGVNTEAFF
D gene: -; clone size: -; J gene: TRBJ1-2; V gene: TRBV7-2; CDR3 DNA: TGTGCCAGCACTCAACGTGGGCGGGTAACTAACTATGGCTACACCTTC; CDR3 protein: CASTQRGRVTNYGYTF
D gene: TRBD2; clone size: -; J gene: TRBJ2-5; V gene: TRBV5-6; CDR3 DNA: TGTGCCAGCAGCTTGAGGGCTAGCGGGAACCAAGAGACCCAGTACTTC; CDR3 protein: CASSLRASGNQETQYF
D gene: -; clone size: few; J gene: TRBJ2-7; V gene: TRBV5-5; CDR3 DNA: TGTGCCAGCAGTCCTCAGGGTTACGAGCAGTACTTC; CDR3 protein: CASSPQGYEQYF
D gene: TRBD1; clone size: -; J gene: TRBJ2-7; V gene: TRBV2; CDR3 DNA: TGTGCCAGCAGACAGGGACAGCTCGAGCAGTACTTC; CDR3 protein: CASRQGQLEQYF
D gene: -; clone size: -; J gene: TRBJ1-4; V gene: TRBV7-2; CDR3 DNA: TGTGCCAGCAGCTTAGGGACGGGTGAAAAACTGTTTTTT; CDR3 protein: CASSLGTGEKLFF
D gene: -; clone size: -; J gene: TRBJ1-2; V gene: TRBV6-5; CDR3 DNA: TGTGCCAGCAGGCGAGGGAGTGGCTACACCTTC; CDR3 protein: CASRRGSGYTF
D gene: -; clone size: -; J gene: TRBJ1-3; V gene: TRBV11-2; CDR3 DNA: TGTGCCAGCAGCCCCACTGGAAACACCATATATTTT; CDR3 protein: CASSPTGNTIYF
D gene: -; clone size: -; J gene: TRBJ2-7; V gene: TRBV3-1/TRBV3-2; CDR3 DNA: TGTGCCAGCAGCCCGGGGGCAGCCAGCTACGAGCAGTACTTC; CDR3 protein: CASSPGAASYEQYF
D gene: -; clone size: -; J gene: TRBJ1-2; V gene: TRBV2; CDR3 DNA: TGTGCCAGCAGTTACCGGGACGTCGGCCTAAGGGCTATAACCTTC; CDR3 protein: CASSYRDVGLRAITF
D gene: TRBD1; clone size: -; J gene: TRBJ2-1; V gene: TRBV27; CDR3 DNA: TGTGCCAGCAGCAACAGGGGACGCTCGAATGAGCAGTTCTTC; CDR3 protein: CASSNRGRSNEQFF
D gene: -; clone size: once; J gene: TRBJ1-1; V gene: TRBV23-1; CDR3 DNA: TGCGCCAGCAGTCACTACTTCCGCCGCTCGATCCTGAACACTGAAGCTTTCTTT; CDR3 protein: CASSHYFRRSILNTEAFF
D gene: TRBD1; clone size: once; J gene: TRBJ1-1; V gene: TRBV18; CDR3 DNA: TGTGCCAGCTCACCAGGACAGGTGATGGAAGCTTTCTTT; CDR3 protein: CASSPGQVMEAFF
D gene: -; clone size: once; J gene: TRBJ2-7; V gene: TRBV9; CDR3 DNA: TGTGCCAGCAGCGTAAAGGCGGGGGCCCTCTCCTACGAGCAGTACTTC; CDR3 protein: CASSVKAGALSYEQYF
D gene: -; clone size: -; J gene: TRBJ1-2; V gene: TRBV5-6; CDR3 DNA: TGTGCCAGCAACAGGGCGAACTATGGCTACACCTTC; CDR3 protein: CASNRANYGYTF
D gene: -; clone size: -; J gene: TRBJ1-1; V gene: TRBV7-9; CDR3 DNA: TGTGCCAGCAGCTTAAACCCAGGAGGGAACACTGAAGCTTTCTTT; CDR3 protein: CASSLNPGGNTEAFF
D gene: TRBD1; clone size: -; J gene: TRBJ1-1; V gene: TRBV11-1; CDR3 DNA: TGTGCCAGCAGCTTGGAGAGTAAGGGGGCTGGAGCTGAAGCTTTCTTT; CDR3 protein: CASSLESKGAGAEAFF
D gene: TRBD1; clone size: -; J gene: TRBJ2-5; V gene: TRBV7-6; CDR3 DNA: TGTGCCAGCAGCTCCAGACAGGGATGGATGGAGACCCAGTACTTC; CDR3 protein: CASSSRQGWMETQYF
D gene: TRBD1; clone size: -; J gene: TRBJ1-2; V gene: TRBV19; CDR3 DNA: TGTGCCAGTACTCCAGGGGGGGGAGTCTATGGCTACACCTTC; CDR3 protein: CASTPGGGVYGYTF
D gene: -; clone size: -; J gene: TRBJ1-4; V gene: TRBV19; CDR3 DNA: TGTGCCAGTAGTGACTTGGGTGAAAAACTGTTTTTT; CDR3 protein: CASSDLGEKLFF
D gene: -; clone size: -; J gene: TRBJ2-7; V gene: TRBV4-1; CDR3 DNA: TGCGCCAGCAGCCCTTCCCCTCTAGCGATCAGGTCCTACGAGCAGTACTTC; CDR3 protein: CASSPSPLAIRSYEQYF
D gene: TRBD1; clone size: -; J gene: TRBJ1-1; V gene: TRBV3-1/TRBV3-2; CDR3 DNA: TGTGCCAGCAGCCAAGGGGCAGGGGGGAACACTGAAGCTTTCTTT; CDR3 protein: CASSQGAGGNTEAFF
D gene: -; clone size: -; J gene: TRBJ2-1; V gene: TRBV15; CDR3 DNA: TGTGCCACCTTAGGCGCTCGCAGCTCCTACAATGAGCAGTTCTTC; CDR3 protein: CATLGARSSYNEQFF
D gene: TRBD1; clone size: -; J gene: TRBJ2-3; V gene: TRBV7-9; CDR3 DNA: TGTGCCAGCAGAGAACGACAGGGAGTTGGAGATACGCAGTATTTT; CDR3 protein: CASRERQGVGDTQYF